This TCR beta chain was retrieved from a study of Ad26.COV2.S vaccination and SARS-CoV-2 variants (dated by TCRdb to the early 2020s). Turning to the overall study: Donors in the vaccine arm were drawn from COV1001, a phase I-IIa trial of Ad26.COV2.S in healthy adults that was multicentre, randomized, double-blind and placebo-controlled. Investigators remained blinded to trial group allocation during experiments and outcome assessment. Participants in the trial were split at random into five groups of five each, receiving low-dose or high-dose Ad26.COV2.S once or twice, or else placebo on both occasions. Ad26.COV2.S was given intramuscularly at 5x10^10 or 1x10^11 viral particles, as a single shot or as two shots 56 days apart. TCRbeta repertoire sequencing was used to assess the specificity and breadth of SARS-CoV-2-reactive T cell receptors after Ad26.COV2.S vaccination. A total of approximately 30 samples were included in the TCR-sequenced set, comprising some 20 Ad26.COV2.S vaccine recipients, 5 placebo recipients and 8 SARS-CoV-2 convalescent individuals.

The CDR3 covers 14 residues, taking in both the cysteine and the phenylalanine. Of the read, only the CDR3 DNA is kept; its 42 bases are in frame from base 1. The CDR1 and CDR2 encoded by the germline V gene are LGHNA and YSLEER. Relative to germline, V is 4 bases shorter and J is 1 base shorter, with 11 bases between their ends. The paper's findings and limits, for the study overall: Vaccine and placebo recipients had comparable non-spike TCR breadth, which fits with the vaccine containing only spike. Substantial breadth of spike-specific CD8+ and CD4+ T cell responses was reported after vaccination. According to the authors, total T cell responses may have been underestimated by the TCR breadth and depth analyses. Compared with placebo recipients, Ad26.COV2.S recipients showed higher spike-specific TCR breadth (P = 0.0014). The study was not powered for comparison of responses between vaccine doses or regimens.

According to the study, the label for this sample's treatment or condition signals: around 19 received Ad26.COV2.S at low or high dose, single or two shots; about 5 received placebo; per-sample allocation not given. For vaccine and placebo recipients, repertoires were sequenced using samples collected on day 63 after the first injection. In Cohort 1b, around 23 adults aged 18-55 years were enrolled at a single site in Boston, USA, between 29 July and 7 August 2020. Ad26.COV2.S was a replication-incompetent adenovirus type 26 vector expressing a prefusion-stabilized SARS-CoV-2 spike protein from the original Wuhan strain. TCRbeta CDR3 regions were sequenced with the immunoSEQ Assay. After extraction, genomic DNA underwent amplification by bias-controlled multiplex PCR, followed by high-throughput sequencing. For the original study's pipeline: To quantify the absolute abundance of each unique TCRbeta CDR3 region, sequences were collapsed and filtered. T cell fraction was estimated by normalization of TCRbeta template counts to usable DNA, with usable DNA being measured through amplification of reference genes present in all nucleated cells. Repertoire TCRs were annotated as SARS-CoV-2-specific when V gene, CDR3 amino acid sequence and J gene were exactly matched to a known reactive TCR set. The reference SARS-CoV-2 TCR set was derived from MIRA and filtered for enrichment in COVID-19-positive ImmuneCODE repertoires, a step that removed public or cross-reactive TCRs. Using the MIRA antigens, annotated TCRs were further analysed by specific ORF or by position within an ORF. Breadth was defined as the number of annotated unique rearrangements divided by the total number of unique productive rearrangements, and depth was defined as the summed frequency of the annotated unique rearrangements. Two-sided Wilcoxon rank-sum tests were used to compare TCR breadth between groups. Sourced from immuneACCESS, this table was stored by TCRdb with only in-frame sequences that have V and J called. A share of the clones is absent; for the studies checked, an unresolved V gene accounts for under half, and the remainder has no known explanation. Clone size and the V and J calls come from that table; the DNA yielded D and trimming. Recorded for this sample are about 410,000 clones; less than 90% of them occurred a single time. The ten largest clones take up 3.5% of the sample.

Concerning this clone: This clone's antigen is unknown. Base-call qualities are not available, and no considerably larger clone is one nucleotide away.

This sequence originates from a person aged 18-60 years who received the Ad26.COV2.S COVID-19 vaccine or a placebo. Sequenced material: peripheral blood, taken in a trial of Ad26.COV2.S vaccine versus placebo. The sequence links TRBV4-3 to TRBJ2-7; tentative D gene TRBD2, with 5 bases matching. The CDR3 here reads CASSLEPGSYEQYF. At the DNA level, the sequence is TGCGCCAGCAGCCTTGAGCCGGGATCCTACGAGCAGTACTTC.